The source of this TCR beta chain is a study of beta chain features in type 1 diabetes. Study-level results: Among patients with Type 1 diabetes, TCRB CDR3s were moderately but significantly shorter in every one of the four CD4+ subsets. Because the template was cDNA, high-expressing cells might be over-represented. PCR might preferentially amplify shorter templates, equally in patients and controls.

Expressed TCRB transcripts were sequenced, since all the RNA that had been isolated was reverse transcribed. Sequenced by immunoSEQ multiplex PCR; TCRdb stores in-frame clones only, minus some. The table lists roughly 400,000 clones, around a tenth of them singletons. The V gene lost 3 bases and the J gene lost 6 bases, with 12 bases spanning the gap. Germline V lookup: CDR1 MDHEN, CDR2 SYDVKM. The CDR3 consists of 13 residues. Comment on this clone: Its antigen is not known.

This chain uses TRBV28 with TRBJ2-7; no clear D. What was sequenced was central memory CD4+ T cells from blood. The sequence was collected from a man aged 25 to 40 with type 1 diabetes. The CDR3 nucleotides read TGTGCCAGCAGTTTCGCCCATGGCGGCGAGCAGTACTTC. This translates into CASSFAHGGEQYF.